This T cell receptor (beta chain) came from a study of a mutant IDH1 vaccine in newly diagnosed glioma (dated by TCRdb to about 2021). A note on the overall study: Vaccination was initiated 4-6 weeks after radiotherapy alone, or concurrently with temozolomide cycles in the chemotherapy-containing groups. Peripheral blood samples were drawn at six visits, namely V03 (baseline), V05, V07, V10, V12 and V13. Longitudinal TCRB deep sequencing was done for 25 treated patients, wherever samples were available for exploratory analyses. Of the 32 patients who were treated, about 62% were male and about 40% were female, and the mean age was around 40 years. The week-35 safety follow-up took place at visit V12, and the week-47 end of study took place at visit V13. Prior to enrollment, patients had been given standard therapy consisting of radiotherapy alone, temozolomide alone, or radiochemotherapy with temozolomide, with the combination given to most patients. Results the study describes overall, beyond this receptor: Pseudoprogression seemed to be unrelated to changes in the top peripheral T cell clonotypes found by TCRB sequencing. It was noted by the authors that analyses of patient blood samples could not be reproduced owing to sample limitations. Selection of PBMC samples for TCRB deep sequencing was based on availability. Immune responses induced by the vaccine were seen in approximately 92% of patients across multiple MHC alleles.

Note on this clone: The clone's antigen remains unknown. No much larger clone is present one base from it, and per-base qualities are unavailable.

What the time point label conveys for this sample: week 47, end of study. A 20-mer mutant IDH1 peptide at 300 micrograms in Montanide made up each vaccine dose, which was injected subcutaneously together with topical imiquimod. Across visits V03 through V10, patients got a total of eight vaccinations, given in weeks 1, 3, 5, 7, 11, 15, 19 and 23. The donors had newly diagnosed IDH1-mutant astrocytomas of WHO grade 3 or 4 that showed loss of nuclear ATRX. The samples were drawn from NOA16, a multicentre, single-arm, open-label phase I trial in Germany that tested a mutant IDH1 peptide vaccine in humans for the first time. Genomic DNA for TCRB sequencing was extracted from EDTA blood using the DNeasy Blood and Tissue Kit. The library relied on the immunoSEQ multiplex PCR assay. The hsTCRB Kit was used according to the manufacturer's protocol to amplify rearranged TCR beta chain sequences. Sequencing of TCRB libraries was carried out on an Illumina MiSeq. As for the original processing: The proprietary platform of the kit vendor was used for demultiplexing, trimming and gene mapping. TCRdb carries this immuneACCESS record with in-frame sequences only. Its versions omit some clonotypes, under half of them owing to an unresolved V gene in the studies checked, with the rest unexplained. The D gene and trimming were derived from the DNA, and the V and J assignments and clone size from that table. Recorded for this sample are 55,000 to 65,000 clones; about 80% of them occurred a single time. Jointly, the top ten make up roughly 5.3% of the sample.

Trimming leaves V shorter by 3 bases and J shorter by 5 bases, with the junction holding 9 bases beyond the gene matches. The germline V gene supplies CDR1 SGDLS and CDR2 YYNGEE. Spanning cysteine to phenylalanine, the CDR3 consists of 16 amino acids. The retained sequence is limited to the CDR3, 48 bases, with the frame set at the first base. The chain is encoded by TRBV9 joined to TRBJ2-2, with TRBD2 identical over 8 junction bases. This material consisted of PBMCs, taken from a glioma patient whose treatment included an IDH1 peptide vaccine. The sequence came from a man aged 50 to 60 with glioma. The CDR3 here reads CASSALGSGVTGELFF. The DNA sequence is given as TGTGCCAGCAGCGCCCTGGGTAGCGGGGTGACCGGGGAGCTGTTTTTT.